Following are 16 T cell receptor beta chains from one sample sequenced in a study of early T cells in non-severe SARS-CoV-2 infection. TCRdb processed the 5' RACE reads anew with MiXCR; each CDR3 protein has one entry. The table lists around 53,000 distinct CDR3 sequences, around 10% of them singletons, with 7.5% to 9% in the top ten. The sample was whole blood. The receptors derive from an adult who was a healthcare worker with PCR-confirmed SARS-CoV-2 infection or an uninfected control (not recorded which).

The chain recombines TRBV5-1 with TRBJ2-5; D perhaps matches TRBD2 (6 bases). Trimming cost V 3 bases and J 4 bases, with 10 bases left between them. From germline, CDR1 is SGHRS and CDR2 YFSETQ. The length of the CDR3 is 13 residues. The CDR3 sequence: CASSSGTVETQYF. The CDR3 DNA reads TGCGCCAGCAGCTCCGGGACTGTAGAGACCCAGTACTTC.

This clonotype was observed many times. An end of the junction does not agree with germline; a read error may underlie this. The chain recombines TRBV5-4 with TRBJ2-1; the match to TRBD2 covers 7 bases. The CDR3 runs to 13 residues. In germline, CDR1 is SGHNT, CDR2 YYREEE (reference sequence). The CDR3 sequence: CAGSGNRYNEQFF. The CDR3 coding sequence is TGTGCCGGCAGCGGGAACCGTTACAATGAGCAGTTCTTC.

There are many counts of this clonotype. The CDR3 sequence: CAWTRQGKWSYTF. The CDR3 nucleotides are TGTGCCTGGACCAGGCAGGGGAAATGGAGCTACACCTTC. The chain couples TRBV30 to TRBJ1-2; a possible D gene is TRBD1 (6 bases). Trimming stripped 4 bases from V and 9 bases from J, with 18 bases between. The CDR3 is 13 residues long. Germline-derived CDR1 and CDR2 are GTSNPN and SVGIG (reference sequence).

The chain uses TRBV19 and TRBJ2-7, with 7 positions matching TRBD1. The CDR3 consists of 11 residues. CDR1 and CDR2 (germline): LNHDA, SQIVND (reference sequence). Germline trimming cut 11 bases from V and 6 bases from J; bases unmatched to any gene: 7. The CDR3 nucleotides are TGTGCCTCCGAGGGGGCGGCCGAGCAGTACTTC. Encoded protein: CASEGAAEQYF.

This clonotype was counted only a few times. The chain carries TRBV7-6 and TRBJ2-3; TRBD2 matches at 8 bases. The germline V gene has CDR1 SGHVS and CDR2 FNYEAQ. Trimming removed 1 base from V and 1 base from J; junction bases left unmatched: 7. This CDR3 region has 17 residues. The CDR3 coding sequence is TGTGCCAGCAGCTTAGAGTCTAGCGGGCCCCGCACAGATACGCAGTATTTT. This translates into CASSLESSGPRTDTQYF. Complete variable domain (other parts from reference TRBV7-6 and TRBJ2-3): GAGVSQSPRYKVTKRGQDVALRCDPISGHVSLYWYRQALGQGPEFLTYFNYEAQQDKSGLPNDRFSAERPEGSISTLTIQRTEQRDSAMYRCASSLESSGPRTDTQYFGPGTRLTVL.

This clonotype was seen ten or more times. The J gene is TRBJ1-1, the V gene TRBV6-1; D might be TRBD1 (6 bases). CDR1 is MNHNS, CDR2 SASEGT, per germline. The CDR3 consists of 13 residues. Trimming shortened V by 3 bases and J by 11 bases, and 16 bases separated the two germline ends. The CDR3 DNA reads TGTGCCAGCAGTGAGGGGGGCGTCGGACTGGCTTTCTTT. This codes for CASSEGGVGLAFF.

This clonotype was seen only a few times. This chain uses TRBV6-5 with TRBJ1-6; 9 positions match TRBD1. The CDR3 sequence is 16 residues long. V was pared by 6 bases and J by 5 bases, with 8 bases of the junction left unmatched. Germline assignment: CDR1 MNHEY and CDR2 SVGAGI. The CDR3 here is CASSITGTGNNSPLHF. The CDR3, as DNA: TGTGCCAGCAGCATTACCGGGACAGGGAATAATTCACCCCTCCACTTT.

The chain recombines TRBV24-1 with TRBJ1-2; 7 nucleotides align to TRBD1. In germline, CDR1 is KGHDR, CDR2 SFDVKD. Trimming at V came to 4 bases and at J to 4 bases, leaving 17 bases not matched to a gene. This CDR3 region has 18 residues. The CDR3 sequence is CATSEHRGTAGGGYGYTF. DNA for the CDR3: TGTGCCACCAGTGAACATCGCGGGACAGCCGGCGGGGGCTATGGCTACACCTTC.

This clonotype was recorded many times. The rearrangement links TRBV6-6 to TRBJ2-1; tentative D call: TRBD1 (6 bases). Germline V gene sequence: CDR1 MNHNY, CDR2 SVGAGI (reference sequence). With 5 bases removed from V and 5 bases from J, the gap between germline ends came to 16 bases. CDR3 size: 15 residues. CDR3 amino acids: CASSQQKQGNNEQFF. CDR3 in DNA: TGTGCCAGCAGTCAACAAAAACAGGGAAACAATGAGCAGTTCTTC.

The chain recombines TRBV25-1 with TRBJ1-3; D is uncertain. Germline assignment: CDR1 MGHDK and CDR2 SYGVNS. Trimming cost V 0 bases and J 0 bases, with 12 bases left between them. CDR3 length: 17 residues. The CDR3 loop reads CASSEYKLGGSGNTIYF. CDR3 sequence (DNA): TGTGCCAGCAGTGAATACAAGCTGGGTGGCTCTGGAAACACCATATATTTT.

The chain has TRBV9 and TRBJ2-7; TRBD2 might be the D (6 bases). The CDR3 length is 17 residues. Deletions cut 3 bases from V and 4 bases from J, with 23 bases between. Germline lookup yields CDR1 SGDLS and CDR2 YYNGEE. The CDR3 coding sequence is TGTGCCAGCAGCGCCCCCGGGGGTCCTGAAATGATATACGAGCAGTACTTC. This encodes CASSAPGGPEMIYEQYF.

This clonotype has at least ten counts. The J gene is TRBJ2-3, the V gene TRBV3-1; the D is unclear. The CDR3 is made up of 15 amino acids. Germline assignment: CDR1 LGHDT and CDR2 YNNKEL (reference sequence). V lost 0 bases to trimming and J lost 6 bases, with 13 bases between them. Written as DNA, the CDR3 is TGTGCCAGCAGCCAAGAAGGGCTAGGGTACGATACGCAGTATTTT. The encoded protein is CASSQEGLGYDTQYF.

In its sample, this clonotype was seen a few times. The chain recombines TRBV7-8 with TRBJ1-1; a possible D gene is TRBD1 (5 bases). In germline, CDR1 is SGHVS, CDR2 FQNEAQ. V was clipped by 5 bases and J by 4 bases, with 14 bases between them. CDR3 length: 14 residues. CDR3 sequence reads: CASSPPGRGTEAFF. The CDR3 DNA follows: TGTGCCAGCAGCCCCCCGGGAAGGGGCACTGAAGCTTTCTTT.

In its sample, this clonotype was seen a few times. V usage is TRBV2 and J usage is TRBJ2-2; D might be TRBD1 (5 bases). Looked up from germline, CDR1 is SNHLY and CDR2 is FYNNEI. V lost 0 bases to trimming and J lost 4 bases, with 9 bases between them. The CDR3 is 15 amino acids. The CDR3 DNA reads as TGTGCCAGCAGTGAAGCCCGGACAACCACCGGGGAGCTGTTTTTT. Protein: CASSEARTTTGELFF.

The chain employs TRBV10-3 and TRBJ2-1; D unclear. In germline, CDR1 is ENHRY, CDR2 SYGVKD. CDR3 length: 16 amino acids. Trimming shortened V by 0 bases and J by 3 bases, and 12 bases separated the two germline ends. The CDR3 region has the DNA TGTGCCATCAGTGAGTCGTGGCAGCCCAACTACAATGAGCAGTTCTTC. Its translation: CAISESWQPNYNEQFF.

This clonotype was recorded many times. The chain carries TRBV30 and TRBJ2-3, with D uncertain. The germline V gene has CDR1 GTSNPN and CDR2 SVGIG (reference sequence). The CDR3 extends over 14 amino acids. The V end lost 0 bases, the J end lost 0 bases, and 7 bases lay between the germline ends. The CDR3 bases are TGTGCCTGGAGTGTGACGGTGAGCACAGATACGCAGTATTTT. Its translation: CAWSVTVSTDTQYF.